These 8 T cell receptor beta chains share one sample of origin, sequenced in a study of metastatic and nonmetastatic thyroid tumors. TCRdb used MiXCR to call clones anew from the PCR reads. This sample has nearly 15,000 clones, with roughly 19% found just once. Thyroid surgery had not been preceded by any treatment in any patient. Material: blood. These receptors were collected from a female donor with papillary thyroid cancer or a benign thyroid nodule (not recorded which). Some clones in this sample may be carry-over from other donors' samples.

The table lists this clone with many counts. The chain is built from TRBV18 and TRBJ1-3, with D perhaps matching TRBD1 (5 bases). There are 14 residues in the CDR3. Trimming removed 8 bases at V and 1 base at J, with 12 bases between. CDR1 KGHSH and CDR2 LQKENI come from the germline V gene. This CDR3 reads CASATGISGNTIYF. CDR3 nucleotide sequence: TGTGCCAGCGCTACAGGCATATCTGGAAACACCATATATTTT.

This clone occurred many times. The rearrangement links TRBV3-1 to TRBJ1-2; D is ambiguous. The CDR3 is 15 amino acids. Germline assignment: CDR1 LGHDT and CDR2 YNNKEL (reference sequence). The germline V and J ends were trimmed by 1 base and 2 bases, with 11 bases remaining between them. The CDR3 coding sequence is TGTGCCAGCAGCCAAGGTTCAGCGAGAAACTATGGCTACACCTTC. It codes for CASSQGSARNYGYTF.

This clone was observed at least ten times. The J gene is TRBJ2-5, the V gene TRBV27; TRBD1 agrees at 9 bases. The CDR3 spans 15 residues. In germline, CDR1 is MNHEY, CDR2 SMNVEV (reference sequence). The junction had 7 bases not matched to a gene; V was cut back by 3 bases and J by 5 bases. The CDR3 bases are TGTGCCAGCAGTTTGAGGAACAGGGGGCATGAGACCCAGTACTTC. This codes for CASSLRNRGHETQYF.

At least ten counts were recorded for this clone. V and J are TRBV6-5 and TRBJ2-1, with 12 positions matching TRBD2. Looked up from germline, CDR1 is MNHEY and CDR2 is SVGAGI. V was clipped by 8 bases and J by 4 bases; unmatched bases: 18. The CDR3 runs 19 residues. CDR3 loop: CASALSPLAGGRFYNEQFF. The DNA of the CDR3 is TGTGCCAGCGCCTTGTCCCCTCTAGCGGGAGGGCGGTTTTACAATGAGCAGTTCTTC.

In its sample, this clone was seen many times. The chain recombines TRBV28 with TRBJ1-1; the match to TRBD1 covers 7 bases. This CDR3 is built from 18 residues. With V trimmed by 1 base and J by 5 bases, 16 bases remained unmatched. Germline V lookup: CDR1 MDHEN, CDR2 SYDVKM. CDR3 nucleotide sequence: TGTGCCAGCAGTTTATTGCGAGGGACAGCTAACCGGAGGACTGAAGCTTTCTTT. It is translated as CASSLLRGTANRRTEAFF.

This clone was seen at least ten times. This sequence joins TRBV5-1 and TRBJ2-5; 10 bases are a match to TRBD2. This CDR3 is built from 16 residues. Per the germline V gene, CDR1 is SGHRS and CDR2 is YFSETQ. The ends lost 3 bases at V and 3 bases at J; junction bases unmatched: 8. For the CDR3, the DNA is TGCGCCAGCAGCTCATTAGCGGGAGGCGGAAAAGAGACCCAGTACTTC. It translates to CASSSLAGGGKETQYF.

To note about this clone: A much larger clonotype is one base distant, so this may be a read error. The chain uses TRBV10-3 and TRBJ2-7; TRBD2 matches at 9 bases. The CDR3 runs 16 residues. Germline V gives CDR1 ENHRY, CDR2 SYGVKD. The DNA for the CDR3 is TGTGTCATCAGTGCCACTGGCGGGAGGGCCAACTACGAGCAGTACTTC. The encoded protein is CVISATGGRANYEQYF.

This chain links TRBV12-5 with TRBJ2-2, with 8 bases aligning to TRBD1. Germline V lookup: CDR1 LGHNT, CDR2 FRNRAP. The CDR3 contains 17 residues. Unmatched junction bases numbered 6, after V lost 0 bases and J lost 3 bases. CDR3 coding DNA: TGTGCTAGTGGTTTGGTACTGGGACAGGAAGACACCGGGGAGCTGTTTTTT. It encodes CASGLVLGQEDTGELFF.